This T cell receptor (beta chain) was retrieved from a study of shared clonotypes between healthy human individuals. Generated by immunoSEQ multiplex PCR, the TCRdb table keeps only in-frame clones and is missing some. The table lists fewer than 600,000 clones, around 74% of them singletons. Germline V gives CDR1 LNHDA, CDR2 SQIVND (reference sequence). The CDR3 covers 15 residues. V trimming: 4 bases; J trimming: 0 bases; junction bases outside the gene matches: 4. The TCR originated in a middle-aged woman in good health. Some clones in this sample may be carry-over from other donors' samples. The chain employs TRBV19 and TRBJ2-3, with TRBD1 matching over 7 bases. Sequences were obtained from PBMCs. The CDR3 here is CASSTTGISTDTQYF. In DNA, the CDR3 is TGTGCCAGTAGTACGACAGGGATTAGCACAGATACGCAGTATTTT.